The 14 T cell receptor beta chains below come from one sample, sequenced in a study of low-dose radiotherapy and immunotherapy resistance in tumors. Time point noted: after trial treatment. The sample's treatment: LDRT plus nivolumab, ipilimumab, low-dose cyclophosphamide and aspirin (RACIN trial). Priming of first-strand cDNA relied on TRAV- and TRBV-specific primers (covering alpha and beta chains). Using a constant-region primer together with a V-primer adapter, TCRs were subjected to around 20 PCR cycles of amplification. One entry per CDR3 protein results from TCRdb running MiXCR on the reads. The repertoire includes 100,000 or so distinct CDR3 sequences, about a fifth of them detected once, and approximately 4% sits in the top ten. The input for sequencing was PBMCs, taken after low-dose radiotherapy plus immunotherapy. Receptors originate from a male donor with prostate cancer.

In its sample, this clonotype was seen many times. The chain carries TRBV9 and TRBJ2-7; weak D call: TRBD2 (7 bases). Deletions cut 2 bases from V and 2 bases from J, with 11 bases between. CDR1 is SGDLS, CDR2 YYNGEE, per germline. The CDR3 is made up of 14 amino acids. Written as DNA, the CDR3 is TGTGCCAGCAGCGTGGGGGGGCTAACCTACGAGCAGTACTTC. The encoded protein is CASSVGGLTYEQYF.

This clonotype occurred many times. CDR3 in amino acids: CASSIDRVGGQPQHF. In nucleotides, the CDR3 is TGTGCCAGTAGTATCGACAGGGTCGGAGGACAGCCCCAGCATTTT. The chain links TRBV19 to TRBJ1-5; 7 bases map to TRBD1. Trimming removed 3 bases from V and 7 bases from J; junction bases left unmatched: 9. This CDR3 is built from 15 residues. Germline assignment: CDR1 LNHDA and CDR2 SQIVND (reference sequence).

CDR3 protein: CASSLAVEYNEQFF. In DNA form, the CDR3 reads TGTGCCAGCAGCTTAGCTGTGGAGTACAATGAGCAGTTCTTC. The J gene is TRBJ2-1, the V gene TRBV7-2; the D is unclear. Germline CDR1 and CDR2: SGHTA and FQGNSA. The CDR3 contains 14 residues. Trimming removed 0 bases at V and 4 bases at J, with 7 bases between. Together with reference TRBV7-2 and TRBJ2-1, the CDR3 gives the full variable domain: GAGVSQSPSNKVTEKGKDVELRCDPISGHTALYWYRQSLGQGLEFLIYFQGNSAPDKSGLPSDRFSAERTGGSVSTLTIQRTQQEDSAVYLCASSLAVEYNEQFFGPGTRLTVL.

This clonotype was counted many times. This rearrangement joins TRBV5-1 to TRBJ2-2; TRBD2 matches 10 bases. Germline V gene lookup returns CDR1 SGHRS and CDR2 YFSETQ. The CDR3 has 16 amino acids. The V gene end was trimmed by 5 bases and the J gene end by 0 bases; junction bases not matched to a gene: 4. The CDR3 here is CASRLAGNANTGELFF. Here the CDR3 DNA reads TGCGCCAGCAGACTAGCGGGGAACGCGAACACCGGGGAGCTGTTTTTT. The full variable domain, with the rest looked up from reference TRBV5-1 and TRBJ2-2, is KAGVTQTPRYLIKTRGQQVTLSCSPISGHRSVSWYQQTPGQGLQFLFEYFSETQRNKGNFPGRFSGRQFSNSRSEMNVSTLELGDSALYLCASRLAGNANTGELFFGEGSRLTVL.

This clonotype showed up many times. The chain carries TRBV7-9 and TRBJ2-1; 7 positions match TRBD2. The CDR3 has 15 amino acids. The V gene end was trimmed by 5 bases and the J gene end by 8 bases; junction bases not matched to a gene: 12. From germline, CDR1 is SEHNR and CDR2 FQNEAQ (reference sequence). This CDR3 reads CASSLTGPRGDEQFF. The CDR3 DNA reads TGTGCCAGCAGCCTCACCGGCCCCCGGGGGGATGAGCAGTTCTTC.

This clonotype was observed at least ten times. This chain joins TRBV5-1 and TRBJ2-1; the match to TRBD2 covers 8 bases. The CDR3 length is 15 residues. With V trimmed by 3 bases and J by 9 bases, 11 bases remained unmatched. Germline V lookup: CDR1 SGHRS, CDR2 YFSETQ. In nucleotides, the CDR3 is TGCGCCAGCAGCTCTCGGGAAGCGGGGGCGGGTGAGCAGTTCTTC. Translation: CASSSREAGAGEQFF.

This clonotype has ten or more counts. This chain connects TRBV12-3 or TRBV12-4 to TRBJ2-5; D gene ambiguous. The CDR3 length is 14 residues. The ends were cut back, 3 bases at V and 2 bases at J, with 10 bases in the middle. CDR3 loop: CASSFPNLQETQYF. The CDR3 bases are TGTGCCAGCAGTTTCCCGAACCTGCAAGAGACCCAGTACTTC.

This clonotype has a handful of counts. This sequence joins TRBV29-1 and TRBJ2-5; a possible D gene is TRBD2 (5 bases). The V gene's germline CDR1 is SQVTM and CDR2 ANQGSEA. V lost 6 bases and J 3 bases, leaving 11 bases between the germline ends. The CDR3 contains 12 residues. The CDR3 loop is CSVNAAEETQYF. CDR3 nucleotides: TGCAGCGTCAACGCAGCGGAAGAGACCCAGTACTTC.

The chain carries TRBV19 and TRBJ1-1, with unresolved D. V gave up 3 bases and J gave up 5 bases, with 19 bases separating them. Germline V gives CDR1 LNHDA, CDR2 SQIVND (reference sequence). The CDR3 totals 16 residues. The CDR3: CASSIGGRSYRTEAFF. In nucleotides, the CDR3 is TGTGCCAGTAGTATTGGTGGGCGCAGCTATCGGACTGAAGCTTTCTTT.

The chain couples TRBV27 to TRBJ2-1; D is uncertain. The germline V gene encodes CDR1 MNHEY and CDR2 SMNVEV (reference sequence). Deletions cut 4 bases from V and 7 bases from J, with 8 bases between. This CDR3 has 12 amino acids. As DNA, the CDR3 is TGTGCCAGCAGTTCTTTTGGGAATGAGCAGTTCTTC. The encoded protein is CASSSFGNEQFF.

The chain joins TRBV12-3 or TRBV12-4 to TRBJ2-7, with no clear D. The CDR3 sequence is 12 residues long. V was clipped by 4 bases and J by 2 bases, with 6 bases between them. The CDR3, as DNA: TGTGCCAGCAGTTATTCCACCTACGAGCAGTACTTC. Its translation: CASSYSTYEQYF.

This clonotype was recorded many times. The chain has TRBV20-1 and TRBJ2-1; 10 bases align to TRBD2. This CDR3 region has 16 residues. The V gene end was trimmed by 6 bases and the J gene end by 0 bases; junction bases not matched to a gene: 8. Germline-derived CDR1 and CDR2 are DFQATT and SNEGSKA (reference sequence). This CDR3 reads CSAPSQRGGSYNEQFF. The CDR3 nucleotides are TGCAGTGCCCCCTCTCAGCGGGGGGGCTCCTACAATGAGCAGTTCTTC.

This clonotype was observed many times. The genes are TRBV13 and TRBJ2-2; 8 positions agree with TRBD1. This CDR3 contains 17 residues. V gave up 4 bases and J gave up 7 bases; unmatched junction bases: 14. Looked up from germline, CDR1 is PRHDT and CDR2 is FYEKMQ (reference sequence). CDR3 sequence: CASSSISGTGNHGELFF. The CDR3 nucleotides read TGTGCCAGCAGCTCAATCTCCGGGACAGGCAATCACGGGGAGCTGTTTTTT.

This clonotype was counted only a few times. V gene TRBV4-1 combines with J gene TRBJ1-6; 7 nucleotides align to TRBD1. Germline loops: CDR1 MGHRA, CDR2 YSYEKL. V was pared by 4 bases and J by 8 bases, with 8 bases of the junction left unmatched. The CDR3 extends over 15 amino acids. CDR3: CASSPRDSRHSPLHF. The CDR3 region has the DNA TGCGCCAGCAGCCCCAGGGACAGTCGACATTCACCCCTCCACTTT.